This T cell receptor beta chain appears in the sequencing data of a study of blood T cell repertoires in COVID-19. Germline V gene data show CDR1 as MNHEY and CDR2 as SMNVEV (reference sequence). This CDR3 is 17 amino acids long. V dropped 6 bases and J dropped 5 bases, with 20 bases sitting between them. Some clones are missing from TCRdb's copy, which holds only in-frame ones; the method was immunoSEQ multiplex PCR. This sample has 270,000 or so clones; just under 90% occur once, and the top ten carry more than 9.5%. The sequencing input was peripheral blood. This TCR was sampled from a woman in her twenties or thirties with COVID-19, enrolled during active disease. The chain links TRBV27 to TRBJ1-6; D is perhaps TRBD1 (5 bases). The CDR3 reads CASSLGAAGKNNSPLHF. The CDR3 DNA reads as TGTGCCAGCAGCCTTGGGGCGGCAGGGAAAAATAATTCACCCCTCCACTTT.